A selection of T cell receptor beta chains follows, all from one sample in a study of cytomegalovirus exposure and HLA in healthy donors. Profiling relied on immunoSEQ multiplex PCR, and the TCRdb table lists in-frame clones only, not all of them. Of around 200,000 clones listed, less than 85% are singletons. Material for sequencing was PBMCs. The receptors were gathered from a girl aged 2 to 10 in good health and CMV-seronegative. Each CDR3 is given with its conserved first and last residue. Fields, in order: V gene, J gene, clone size, D gene, CDR3 protein, CDR3 DNA. A D gene is named only where the DNA matches it firmly. Only part of the rows carry a size: once, few, many, or a class if the clone is expanded.

v_call: TRBV6-4
j_call: TRBJ1-1
clone_size: -
d_call: -
cdr3_aa: CASSSLPDTEAFF
cdr3_nt: TGTGCCAGCAGCAGTCTCCCAGACACTGAAGCTTTCTTT

v_call: TRBV18
j_call: TRBJ1-2
clone_size: -
d_call: -
cdr3_aa: CASSPPGGDYGYTF
cdr3_nt: TGTGCCAGCTCACCACCGGGAGGGGACTATGGCTACACCTTC

v_call: TRBV15
j_call: TRBJ1-1
clone_size: -
d_call: -
cdr3_aa: CATSRDHVNTEAFF
cdr3_nt: TGTGCCACCAGCAGAGATCATGTGAACACTGAAGCTTTCTTT

v_call: TRBV18
j_call: TRBJ2-1
clone_size: few
d_call: -
cdr3_aa: CASSPPGNEQFF
cdr3_nt: TGTGCCAGCTCACCACCCGGCAATGAGCAGTTCTTC

v_call: TRBV27
j_call: TRBJ1-1
clone_size: -
d_call: -
cdr3_aa: CASSLGTGAGQAFF
cdr3_nt: TGTGCCAGCAGTTTAGGGACCGGGGCGGGGCAAGCTTTCTTT

v_call: TRBV5-6
j_call: TRBJ2-1
clone_size: -
d_call: TRBD2
cdr3_aa: CASSFTPSGSFYNEQFF
cdr3_nt: TGTGCCAGCAGCTTTACACCTAGCGGGAGTTTTTACAATGAGCAGTTCTTC

v_call: TRBV6-5
j_call: TRBJ1-1
clone_size: -
d_call: -
cdr3_aa: CASSQDRIEAFF
cdr3_nt: TGTGCCAGCAGTCAGGACAGAATAGAAGCTTTCTTT

v_call: TRBV2
j_call: TRBJ2-1
clone_size: -
d_call: TRBD2
cdr3_aa: CASSESVDGRAIDEQFF
cdr3_nt: TGTGCCAGCAGTGAGTCCGTTGACGGGAGGGCCATCGATGAGCAGTTCTTC

v_call: TRBV6-8
j_call: TRBJ1-2
clone_size: -
d_call: -
cdr3_aa: CASSYSRTGYGGYTF
cdr3_nt: TGTGCCAGCAGTTACTCGAGGACGGGGTACGGCGGCTACACCTTC

v_call: TRBV18
j_call: TRBJ2-6
clone_size: -
d_call: -
cdr3_aa: CASSPSGESGANVLTF
cdr3_nt: TGTGCCAGCTCACCATCAGGGGAGTCTGGGGCCAACGTCCTGACTTTC

v_call: TRBV11-2
j_call: TRBJ1-1
clone_size: once
d_call: -
cdr3_aa: CASSLTRDEAFF
cdr3_nt: TGTGCCAGCAGCTTAACGCGGGATGAAGCTTTCTTT

v_call: TRBV6-1
j_call: TRBJ1-2
clone_size: -
d_call: -
cdr3_aa: CASTPGVRNGYTF
cdr3_nt: TGTGCCAGCACGCCAGGTGTTCGGAATGGCTACACCTTC

v_call: TRBV30
j_call: TRBJ1-1
clone_size: -
d_call: -
cdr3_aa: CAWSEQMNTEAFF
cdr3_nt: TGTGCCTGGAGTGAACAAATGAACACTGAAGCTTTCTTT

v_call: TRBV4-1
j_call: TRBJ2-4
clone_size: -
d_call: TRBD1
cdr3_aa: CASSQDSKGSGGRGIQYF
cdr3_nt: TGCGCCAGCAGCCAAGATAGTAAGGGGTCAGGGGGTAGGGGCATTCAGTACTTC

v_call: TRBV7-6
j_call: TRBJ1-5
clone_size: -
d_call: -
cdr3_aa: CASSLSRTAQPQHF
cdr3_nt: TGTGCCAGCAGCTTAAGTAGGACAGCTCAGCCCCAGCATTTT

v_call: TRBV18
j_call: TRBJ2-7
clone_size: -
d_call: TRBD2
cdr3_aa: CASSDPSGTSYEQYF
cdr3_nt: TGTGCCAGCTCAGATCCTAGCGGTACCTCCTACGAGCAGTACTTC

v_call: TRBV7-9
j_call: TRBJ1-2
clone_size: -
d_call: TRBD1
cdr3_aa: CASSLGQGYNYGYTF
cdr3_nt: TGTGCCAGCAGCTTGGGACAGGGGTATAACTATGGCTACACCTTC

v_call: TRBV9
j_call: TRBJ2-1
clone_size: -
d_call: -
cdr3_aa: CASSLGSGTYNEQFF
cdr3_nt: TGTGCCAGCAGCCTCGGCAGCGGCACCTACAATGAGCAGTTCTTC

v_call: TRBV30
j_call: TRBJ2-2
clone_size: -
d_call: TRBD1
cdr3_aa: CAWKRRTGHTGELFF
cdr3_nt: TGTGCCTGGAAGAGAAGGACAGGGCACACCGGGGAGCTGTTTTTT

v_call: TRBV5-6
j_call: TRBJ2-7
clone_size: few
d_call: TRBD1
cdr3_aa: CASSFRDRGVHEQYF
cdr3_nt: TGTGCCAGCAGCTTCAGGGACAGGGGGGTCCACGAGCAGTACTTC

v_call: TRBV19
j_call: TRBJ2-7
clone_size: -
d_call: TRBD2
cdr3_aa: CASKIRSSGRPYEQYF
cdr3_nt: TGTGCCAGTAAAATTCGATCGAGCGGGAGACCCTACGAGCAGTACTTC

v_call: TRBV9
j_call: TRBJ1-2
clone_size: -
d_call: TRBD1
cdr3_aa: CASSVRDREVVDGYTF
cdr3_nt: TGTGCCAGCAGCGTCCGGGACAGGGAAGTAGTGGATGGCTACACCTTC

v_call: TRBV2
j_call: TRBJ2-5
clone_size: -
d_call: -
cdr3_aa: CASSDRESYQETQYF
cdr3_nt: TGTGCCAGCAGTGATCGGGAGTCGTACCAAGAGACCCAGTACTTC

v_call: TRBV19
j_call: TRBJ2-2
clone_size: few
d_call: -
cdr3_aa: CASSIGQVSGELFF
cdr3_nt: TGTGCCAGTAGTATAGGTCAGGTGTCCGGGGAGCTGTTTTTT

v_call: TRBV5-1
j_call: TRBJ2-7
clone_size: -
d_call: -
cdr3_aa: CASSETRTEDEQYF
cdr3_nt: TGCGCCAGCAGCGAAACACGAACAGAAGACGAGCAGTACTTC

v_call: TRBV2
j_call: TRBJ1-2
clone_size: few
d_call: TRBD1
cdr3_aa: CASRDRGFYGYTF
cdr3_nt: TGTGCCAGCCGGGACAGGGGTTTCTATGGCTACACCTTC

v_call: TRBV4-1
j_call: TRBJ2-7
clone_size: -
d_call: TRBD2
cdr3_aa: CASSQGAGASYEQYF
cdr3_nt: TGCGCCAGCAGCCAAGGAGCGGGAGCCTCCTACGAGCAGTACTTC

v_call: TRBV5-6
j_call: TRBJ1-3
clone_size: -
d_call: TRBD1
cdr3_aa: CASNRESGTVSGNTIYF
cdr3_nt: TGTGCCAGCAACAGGGAGTCCGGGACAGTCTCTGGAAACACCATATATTTT

v_call: TRBV18
j_call: TRBJ2-2
clone_size: -
d_call: -
cdr3_aa: CASSQTVVGENTGELFF
cdr3_nt: TGTGCCAGCTCACAAACCGTGGTGGGCGAGAACACCGGGGAGCTGTTTTTT

v_call: TRBV19
j_call: TRBJ2-7
clone_size: -
d_call: -
cdr3_aa: CASSIGSGELSSYEQYF
cdr3_nt: TGTGCCAGTAGTATAGGATCCGGAGAATTGAGCTCCTACGAGCAGTACTTC

v_call: TRBV30
j_call: TRBJ2-7
clone_size: -
d_call: -
cdr3_aa: CAWSRGGYEQYF
cdr3_nt: TGTGCCTGGAGTAGGGGAGGCTACGAGCAGTACTTC